The clone carrying this T cell receptor beta chain was detected a few times. Since all of the isolated RNA was reverse transcribed, expressed TCRB transcripts were what got sequenced. Libraries were prepared by immunoSEQ multiplex PCR; TCRdb keeps only in-frame clonotypes and omits some of them. The sample carries 200,000 to 250,000 clones, about 70% recorded once. This sample is drawn from a study of beta chain features in type 1 diabetes. For the study at large: Examination of sorted cells across all samples involved over 95 million cells.

The material sequenced was naive CD4+ T cells from blood. The receptor's source is a man aged 25 to 45 in good health.

CDR3 DNA sequence: TGCAGCGTTGCAGCTGGCTACTCCTACAATGAGCAGTTCTTC. Translated, it gives CSVAAGYSYNEQFF. The V gene is TRBV29-1, the J gene TRBJ2-1; unclear D gene. Germline values: CDR1 SQVTM, CDR2 ANQGSEA. CDR3 length: 14 amino acids. V shed 4 bases and J shed 0 bases, with 10 bases lying between them.